This is a list of T cell receptor beta chains from one sample in a study of T cells in Graves' hyperthyroidism and ophthalmopathy. TCRdb analysed the multiplex PCR reads with MiXCR anew, one entry per CDR3 protein. Of roughly 360,000 distinct CDR3 sequences in the sample, roughly 13% were seen once. Sequencing was done on a sample of blood. Receptors were obtained from a man younger than 40 with Graves' hyperthyroidism that later progressed to Graves' ophthalmopathy. Each CDR3 is given without its conserved first and last residue.

cdr3_aa: ATSELRQGSGNIQY
v_call: TRBV15

cdr3_aa: AISENREGNIQY
v_call: TRBV10-3

cdr3_aa: ASSPGTGGGNTIY
v_call: TRBV27

cdr3_aa: ASSDPPRSRKLF
v_call: TRBV28

cdr3_aa: ASSLASGATAYNEQF
v_call: TRBV11-2

cdr3_aa: AWSVAGASSNEKLF
v_call: TRBV30

cdr3_aa: SASPYIQGNTEAF
v_call: TRBV20-1

cdr3_aa: ASSPRDTGELF
v_call: TRBV18

cdr3_aa: ASSRQAIMEEAF
v_call: TRBV9

cdr3_aa: ASSPSFGWSLGEQY
v_call: TRBV6-1

cdr3_aa: ASRLIRDRVYEQY
v_call: TRBV6-1

cdr3_aa: AISGSQNTEAF
v_call: TRBV10-3

cdr3_aa: ASSSGANSYEQY
v_call: TRBV7-8

cdr3_aa: ASSLTGAGHTTDTQY
v_call: TRBV28

cdr3_aa: SALMDRVYQPQH
v_call: TRBV20-1

cdr3_aa: ASRASGVSEQY
v_call: TRBV6-1

cdr3_aa: ASSQDRAGSSYEQY
v_call: TRBV4-2

cdr3_aa: ASRKGTDFRSYNEQF
v_call: TRBV6-1

cdr3_aa: ASSELPYYEQY
v_call: TRBV6-1

cdr3_aa: ASSIRGDHGELF
v_call: TRBV19

cdr3_aa: SATGTGDNEQF
v_call: TRBV20-1

cdr3_aa: ASSLRDTRNEKLF
v_call: TRBV5-1

cdr3_aa: AIKDSTNNQPQH
v_call: TRBV10-3

cdr3_aa: AWSYTHETQY
v_call: TRBV30

cdr3_aa: SVEGDRDEQY
v_call: TRBV29-1

cdr3_aa: ASSLQGSREQY
v_call: TRBV5-6

cdr3_aa: ASSQELRATDTQY
v_call: TRBV4-2

cdr3_aa: SASPQGGYQPQH
v_call: TRBV20-1

cdr3_aa: ASRLGQGSNEQF
v_call: TRBV28

cdr3_aa: ASRLTGNSNQPQH
v_call: TRBV12-3/TRBV12-4

cdr3_aa: ASSYWQNLSPGELF
v_call: TRBV6-1

cdr3_aa: ASSSPAVADTEAF
v_call: TRBV28

cdr3_aa: ASSTTGVLVTEAF
v_call: TRBV11-2

cdr3_aa: ASRVGGLFNQPQH
v_call: TRBV6-1

cdr3_aa: ASRRGQHSGNTIY
v_call: TRBV3-1

cdr3_aa: ASSEAIDRADKNIQY
v_call: TRBV6-1

cdr3_aa: AISAMNGYGYT
v_call: TRBV10-3

cdr3_aa: ASSPLGFGNTEAF
v_call: TRBV12-3/TRBV12-4

cdr3_aa: GSSVEPTRAGETQY
v_call: TRBV9

cdr3_aa: ASSFTGSSYEQY
v_call: TRBV11-2

cdr3_aa: ASSLSTPGAQY
v_call: TRBV5-1

cdr3_aa: ASSHTTGGSGELF
v_call: TRBV7-9

cdr3_aa: ASSHGPAYEQY
v_call: TRBV5-1

cdr3_aa: ASSIVPGREQY
v_call: TRBV19

cdr3_aa: ASKTGDNEQF
v_call: TRBV5-4

cdr3_aa: ASRSTGTSGNSIY
v_call: TRBV28

cdr3_aa: ASSPTEAGGYT
v_call: TRBV7-9

cdr3_aa: ASSPMDGSYEQY
v_call: TRBV19

cdr3_aa: ASSYRWRGNQETQY
v_call: TRBV6-5

cdr3_aa: ATSDSPPMKETQY
v_call: TRBV24-1

cdr3_aa: ASSAKLAGANTGELF
v_call: TRBV9